The T cell receptor (beta chain) under discussion was sequenced for a study of T cells in Graves' hyperthyroidism and ophthalmopathy (dated 2019 in TCRdb). With respect to the entire study: Peripheral blood was collected at initial diagnosis, before any treatment. The study also compared thyroid tissue and blood T-cell repertoires from roughly 6 Graves' hyperthyroidism patients. After blood sampling, hyperthyroidism patients were treated with methimazole at a starting dose of 30 mg daily, and ophthalmopathy patients were treated with high-dose intravenous methylprednisolone. TCR Vbeta CDR3 sequencing of 135 peripheral blood samples (roughly 43 ophthalmopathy, 75 or so hyperthyroidism and 17 progressor patients) is reported in the paper. The approximately 95 discovery patients were divided at random into training and test sets in a 7:3 ratio. An independent validation cohort of 18 to 20 hyperthyroidism patients and approximately 17 patients who later progressed to ophthalmopathy tested prospective prediction of ophthalmopathy. A discovery cohort of about a hundred patients, fewer than 50 with Graves' ophthalmopathy and approximately 55 with stable Graves' hyperthyroidism, was used to find distinguishing TCR V-J signatures.

The TCR beta CDR3 regions were amplified from the RNA transcripts. The first round of RT-PCR for the TCR CDR3 was performed with the HTBI primer set and the Qiagen OneStep RT-PCR kit. The libraries were constructed in a second round of multiplex PCR and then size-selected and purified. The libraries were sequenced on an Illumina HiSeq2000 using paired-end 100 bp reads. The published analysis was carried out like this. SOAPnuke was used to process the raw data, throwing out any read that contained adapters or uncalled bases, had a mean Phred below 15, or lacked an exact constant-primer or identifier match. High-quality paired reads were merged using COPE v1.2.5, and each unique nucleotide sequence was defined as a clonotype. Clonotypes were aligned to IMGT TRBV, TRBD and TRBJ reference segments using MiTCR v1.1. The analysis was restricted to V-J combinations with a frequency above 0.0001, which together covered roughly 99% of the repertoires. The TCS score was defined as the ratio of F50 (clonal expansion) to E x V (chaos), calculated using BLOSUM62-based TCRdist between CDR3 peptides within each V-J. Welch's t-statistics and random forest reduced approximately 520 V-J features to roughly 13, which were used in a naive Bayes classifier (R e1071). The public reads were run again by TCRdb, first through fastp at Q25 and then through MiXCR, and only productive beta chains were kept. Under each unique CDR3 protein, matching rows form one entry showing the most common genes and DNA. TCRdb's processing, not the authors' own work, is the source of the V and J calls. The sample profile shows around 340,000 distinct CDR3 sequences; about 15% of them were found once. The ten top clones hold approximately 35% of the sample.

A patient counted as having stable Graves' hyperthyroidism if no progression to ophthalmopathy occurred over 18 months of follow-up. Hyperthyroidism patients were aged 18 to 65 years and newly diagnosed, with disease duration of less than 2 months. Patients with uncontrolled infections, other autoimmune diseases, pregnancy or lactation were excluded. Clinical symptoms, serum thyroxine and TRAb, thyroid ultrasound, and orbital computed tomography formed the basis for the diagnoses. Ficoll-Paque density gradient centrifugation was used to isolate PBMCs from approximately 10 ml of fresh peripheral blood. Total RNA was extracted with Trizol reagent, and quality was checked on an Agilent 2100 Bioanalyzer. A word on this clonotype: Its specific antigen is unknown. No quality values exist for individual bases; no much larger clone is one base distant.

Per the germline V gene (reference sequence), DFQATT is the CDR1 and SNEGSKA is the CDR2. The CDR3 starts with the cysteine, ends with the phenylalanine, and has 17 residues. CDR3 DNA is the only sequence kept; it has 51 bases, read in frame from the first base. V is shortened by 3 bases, J by 5 bases, and the region joining them spans 20 bases. General study outcomes and caveats: A 13 V-J signature model separated ophthalmopathy from stable hyperthyroidism, with approximately 87% sensitivity and 81% to 83% specificity in cross-validation and 80%/75% in testing. In validation, the model predicted progression to ophthalmopathy a median of 6.5 months before onset, with about 67% sensitivity and 72.22% specificity. Most expanded thyroid clonotypes (frequency above 0.001) were also detected in blood, a finding suggesting that blood repertoires may reflect thyroid immune responses. No statistical method was used to set the sample size in advance, and investigators knew the group allocation.

This chain joins TRBV20-1 to TRBJ1-6, with a weak D call of TRBD1 (5 bases match). The TCR sequence derives from a man aged 30 to 45 with Graves' hyperthyroidism. Sequenced material: blood. The CDR3 region reads CSARGGGRNIHNSPLHF. The DNA sequence is as follows: TGCAGTGCTAGGGGGGGGGGACGCAATATCCATAATTCACCCCTCCACTTT.